What follows is one TCR beta chain and its context. Its antigen is as yet unknown. The sample originates from a study of cytomegalovirus exposure and HLA in healthy donors. This CDR3 has 15 residues. Germline V CDR1 and CDR2: SGHTA, FQGNSA. The ends were cut back, 0 bases at V and 3 bases at J, with 9 bases in the middle. Vbeta (60) and Jbeta (13) primers were used in the PCR. Some clones are missing from TCRdb's copy, which holds only in-frame ones; the method was immunoSEQ multiplex PCR. The top ten hold 4% to 5% of the sample, which has some 170,000 clones, about four fifths seen once. Whole-study results and caveats: For TCR beta chains, V- and J-gene trimming was later linked to a missense DCLRE1C variant.

The clonotype was recovered from a woman aged 18-29 years in good health and CMV-seropositive. The chain combines TRBV7-2 with TRBJ2-1, with D uncertain. Sequencing was performed on PBMCs. For the CDR3, the DNA is TGTGCCAGCAGCTTAGCTCCCTTACTCTACAATGAGCAGTTCTTC. As protein: CASSLAPLLYNEQFF. Full variable domain (remainder filled in from reference TRBV7-2 and TRBJ2-1): GAGVSQSPSNKVTEKGKDVELRCDPISGHTALYWYRQSLGQGLEFLIYFQGNSAPDKSGLPSDRFSAERTGGSVSTLTIQRTQQEDSAVYLCASSLAPLLYNEQFFGPGTRLTVL.